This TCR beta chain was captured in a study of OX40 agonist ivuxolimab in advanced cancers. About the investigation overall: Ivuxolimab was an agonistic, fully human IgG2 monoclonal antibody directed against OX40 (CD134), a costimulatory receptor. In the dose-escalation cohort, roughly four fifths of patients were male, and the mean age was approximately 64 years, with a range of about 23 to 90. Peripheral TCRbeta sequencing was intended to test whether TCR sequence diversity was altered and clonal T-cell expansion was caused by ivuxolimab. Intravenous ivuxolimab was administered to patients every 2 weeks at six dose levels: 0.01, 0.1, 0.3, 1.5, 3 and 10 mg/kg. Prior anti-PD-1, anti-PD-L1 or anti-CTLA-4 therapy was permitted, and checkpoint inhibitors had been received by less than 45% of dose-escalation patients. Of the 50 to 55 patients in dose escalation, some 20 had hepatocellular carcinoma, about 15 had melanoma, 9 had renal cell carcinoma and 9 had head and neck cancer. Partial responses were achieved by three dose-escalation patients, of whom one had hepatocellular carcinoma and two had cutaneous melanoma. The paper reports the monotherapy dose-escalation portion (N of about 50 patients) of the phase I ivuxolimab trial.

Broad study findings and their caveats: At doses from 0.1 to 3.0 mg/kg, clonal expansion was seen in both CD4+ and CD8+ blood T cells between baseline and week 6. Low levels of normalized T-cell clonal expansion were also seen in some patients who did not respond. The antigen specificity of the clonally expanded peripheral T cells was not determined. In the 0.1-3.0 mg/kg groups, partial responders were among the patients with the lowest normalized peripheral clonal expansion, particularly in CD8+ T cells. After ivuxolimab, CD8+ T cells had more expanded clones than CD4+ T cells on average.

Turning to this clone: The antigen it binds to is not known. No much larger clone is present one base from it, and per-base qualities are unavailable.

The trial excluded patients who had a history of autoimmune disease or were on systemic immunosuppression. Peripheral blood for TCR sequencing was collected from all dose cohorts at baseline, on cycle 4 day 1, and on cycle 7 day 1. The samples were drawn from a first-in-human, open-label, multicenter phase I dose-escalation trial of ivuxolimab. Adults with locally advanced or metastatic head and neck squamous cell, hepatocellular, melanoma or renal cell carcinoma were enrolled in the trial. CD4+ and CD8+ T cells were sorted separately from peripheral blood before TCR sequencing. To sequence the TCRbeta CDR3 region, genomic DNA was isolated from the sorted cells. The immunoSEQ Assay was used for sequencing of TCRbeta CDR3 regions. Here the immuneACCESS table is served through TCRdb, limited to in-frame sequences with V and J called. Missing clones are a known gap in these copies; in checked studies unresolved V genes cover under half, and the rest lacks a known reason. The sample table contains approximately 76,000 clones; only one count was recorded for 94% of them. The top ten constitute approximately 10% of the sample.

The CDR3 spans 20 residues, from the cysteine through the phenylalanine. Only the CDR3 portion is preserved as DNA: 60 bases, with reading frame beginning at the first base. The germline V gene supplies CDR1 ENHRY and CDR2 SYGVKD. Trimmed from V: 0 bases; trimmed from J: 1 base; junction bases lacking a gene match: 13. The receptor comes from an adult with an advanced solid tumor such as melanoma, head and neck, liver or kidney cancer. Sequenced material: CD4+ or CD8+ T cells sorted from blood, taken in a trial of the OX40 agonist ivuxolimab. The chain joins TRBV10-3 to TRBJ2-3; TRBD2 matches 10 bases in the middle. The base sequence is TGTGCCATCAGTGAGTCGTGGCAGGGAACTAGCGGGACCGGCACAGATACGCAGTATTTT. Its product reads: CAISESWQGTSGTGTDTQYF.